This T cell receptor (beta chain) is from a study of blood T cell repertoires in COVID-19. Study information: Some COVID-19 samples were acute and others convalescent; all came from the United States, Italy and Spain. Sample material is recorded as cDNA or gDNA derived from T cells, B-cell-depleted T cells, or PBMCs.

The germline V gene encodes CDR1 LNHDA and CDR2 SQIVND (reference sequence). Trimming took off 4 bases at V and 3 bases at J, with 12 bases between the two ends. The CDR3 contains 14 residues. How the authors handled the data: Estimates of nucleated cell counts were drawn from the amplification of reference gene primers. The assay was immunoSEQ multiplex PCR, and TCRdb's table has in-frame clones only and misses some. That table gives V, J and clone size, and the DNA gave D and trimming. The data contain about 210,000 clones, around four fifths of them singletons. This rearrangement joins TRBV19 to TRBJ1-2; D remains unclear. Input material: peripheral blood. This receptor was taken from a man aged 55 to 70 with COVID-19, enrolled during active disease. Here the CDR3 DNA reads TGTGCCAGTAGTAATCGCCAGGAATACTATGGCTACACCTTC. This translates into CASSNRQEYYGYTF.